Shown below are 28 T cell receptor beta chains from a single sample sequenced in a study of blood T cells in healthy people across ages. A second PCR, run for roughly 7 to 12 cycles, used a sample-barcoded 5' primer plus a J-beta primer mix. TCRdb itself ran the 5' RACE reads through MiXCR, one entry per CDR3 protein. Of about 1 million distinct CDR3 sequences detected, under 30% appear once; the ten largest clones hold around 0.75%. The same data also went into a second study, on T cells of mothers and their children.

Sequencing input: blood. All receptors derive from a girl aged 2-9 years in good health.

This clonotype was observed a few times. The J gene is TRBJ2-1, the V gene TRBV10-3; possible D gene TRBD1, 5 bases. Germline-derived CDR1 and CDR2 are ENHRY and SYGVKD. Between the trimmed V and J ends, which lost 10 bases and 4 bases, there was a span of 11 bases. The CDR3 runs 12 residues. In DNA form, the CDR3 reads TGTGCCACTGGGGCGTATTACAATGAGCAGTTCTTC. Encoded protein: CATGAYYNEQFF.

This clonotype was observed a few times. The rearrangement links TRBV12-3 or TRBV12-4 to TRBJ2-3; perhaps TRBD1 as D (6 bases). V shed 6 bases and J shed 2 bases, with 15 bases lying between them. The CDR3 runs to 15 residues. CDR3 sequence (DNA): TGTGCCAGCAGCAGGACAGAAGAGGACACAGATACGCAGTATTTT. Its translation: CASSRTEEDTDTQYF.

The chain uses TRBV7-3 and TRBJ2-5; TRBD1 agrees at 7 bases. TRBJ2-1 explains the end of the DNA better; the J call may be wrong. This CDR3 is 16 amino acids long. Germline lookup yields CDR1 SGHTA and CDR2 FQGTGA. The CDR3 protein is CASSLSRRGSLNEQFF. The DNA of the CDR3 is TGTGCCAGCAGCTTGTCCCGCAGGGGGTCCCTCAATGAGCAGTTCTTC.

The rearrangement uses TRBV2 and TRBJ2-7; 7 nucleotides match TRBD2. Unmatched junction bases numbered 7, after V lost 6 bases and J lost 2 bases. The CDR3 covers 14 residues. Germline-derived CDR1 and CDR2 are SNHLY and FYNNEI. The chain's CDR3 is CASSRTSVAYEQYF. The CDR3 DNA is TGTGCCAGCAGCAGAACTAGCGTAGCCTACGAGCAGTACTTC.

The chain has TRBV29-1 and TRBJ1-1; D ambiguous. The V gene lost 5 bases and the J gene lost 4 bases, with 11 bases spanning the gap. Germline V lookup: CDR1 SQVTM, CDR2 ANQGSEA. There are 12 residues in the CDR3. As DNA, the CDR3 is TGCAGCGTTAGAAGCGAGGGCACTGAAGCTTTCTTT. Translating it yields CSVRSEGTEAFF.

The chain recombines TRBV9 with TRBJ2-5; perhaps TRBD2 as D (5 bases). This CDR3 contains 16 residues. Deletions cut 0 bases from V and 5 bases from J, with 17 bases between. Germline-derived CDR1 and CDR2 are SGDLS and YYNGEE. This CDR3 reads CASSVAGWELVETQYF. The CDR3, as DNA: TGTGCCAGCAGCGTAGCTGGGTGGGAGTTAGTGGAGACCCAGTACTTC.

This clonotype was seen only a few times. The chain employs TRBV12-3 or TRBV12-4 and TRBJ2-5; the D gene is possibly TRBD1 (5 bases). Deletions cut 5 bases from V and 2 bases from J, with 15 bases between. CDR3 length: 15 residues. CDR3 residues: CASSRQGALQETQYF. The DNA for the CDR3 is TGTGCCAGCAGTCGGCAGGGCGCTCTACAAGAGACCCAGTACTTC.

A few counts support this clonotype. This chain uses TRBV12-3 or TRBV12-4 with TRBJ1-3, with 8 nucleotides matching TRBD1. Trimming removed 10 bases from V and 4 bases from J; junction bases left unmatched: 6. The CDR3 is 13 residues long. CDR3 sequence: CAIHRGSGNTIYF. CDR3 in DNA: TGTGCCATACACAGGGGGTCAGGAAACACCATATATTTT.

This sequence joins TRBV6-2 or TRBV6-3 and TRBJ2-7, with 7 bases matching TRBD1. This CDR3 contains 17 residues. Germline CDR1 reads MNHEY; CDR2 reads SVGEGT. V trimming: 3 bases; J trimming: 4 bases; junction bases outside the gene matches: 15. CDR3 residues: CASSYIQGTASSYEQYF. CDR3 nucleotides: TGTGCCAGCAGTTATATCCAGGGGACAGCGAGTTCTTACGAGCAGTACTTC.

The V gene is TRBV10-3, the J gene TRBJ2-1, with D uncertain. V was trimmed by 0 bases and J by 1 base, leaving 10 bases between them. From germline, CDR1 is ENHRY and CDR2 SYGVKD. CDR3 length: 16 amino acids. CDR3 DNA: TGTGCCATCAGTGAGTCGACGGAAAAATCCTACAATGAGCAGTTCTTC. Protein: CAISESTEKSYNEQFF.

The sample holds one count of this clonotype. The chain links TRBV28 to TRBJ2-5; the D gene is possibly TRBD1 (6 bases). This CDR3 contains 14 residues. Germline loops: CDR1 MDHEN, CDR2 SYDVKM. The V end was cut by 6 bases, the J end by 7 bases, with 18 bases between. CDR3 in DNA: TGTGCCAGCAGACCGAACAGGGAGTTAGGGACCCAGTACTTC. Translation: CASRPNRELGTQYF. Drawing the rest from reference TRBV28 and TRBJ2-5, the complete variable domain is DVKVTQSSRYLVKRTGEKVFLECVQDMDHENMFWYRQDPGLGLRLIYFSYDVKMKEKGDIPEGYSVSREKKERFSLILESASTNQTSMYLCASRPNRELGTQYFGPGTRLLVL.

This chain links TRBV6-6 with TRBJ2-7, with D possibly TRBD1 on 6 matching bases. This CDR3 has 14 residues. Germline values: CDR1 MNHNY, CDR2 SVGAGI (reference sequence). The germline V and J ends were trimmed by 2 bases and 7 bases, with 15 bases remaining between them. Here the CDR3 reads CASSYNRERGEQYF. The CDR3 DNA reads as TGTGCCAGCAGTTACAACAGGGAAAGAGGGGAGCAGTACTTC.

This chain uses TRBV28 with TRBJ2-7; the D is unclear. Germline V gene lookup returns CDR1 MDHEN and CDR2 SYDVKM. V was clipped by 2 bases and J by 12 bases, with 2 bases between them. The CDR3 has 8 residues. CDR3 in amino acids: CASSLGYF. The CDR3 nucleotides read TGTGCCAGCAGTTTAGGGTACTTC.

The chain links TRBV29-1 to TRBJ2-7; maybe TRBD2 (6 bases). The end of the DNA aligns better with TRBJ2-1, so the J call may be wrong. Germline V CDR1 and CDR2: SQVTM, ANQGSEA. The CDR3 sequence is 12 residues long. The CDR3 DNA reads TGCAGCGCTTGGACTACTTACAATGAGCAGTTCTTC. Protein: CSAWTTYNEQFF.

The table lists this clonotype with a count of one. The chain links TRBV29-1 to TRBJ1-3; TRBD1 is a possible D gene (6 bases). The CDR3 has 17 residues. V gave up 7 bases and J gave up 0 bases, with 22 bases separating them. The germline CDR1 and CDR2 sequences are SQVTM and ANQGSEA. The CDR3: CSAKTGNSFVSGNTIYF. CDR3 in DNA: TGCAGCGCAAAAACAGGGAATTCCTTTGTCTCTGGAAACACCATATATTTT.

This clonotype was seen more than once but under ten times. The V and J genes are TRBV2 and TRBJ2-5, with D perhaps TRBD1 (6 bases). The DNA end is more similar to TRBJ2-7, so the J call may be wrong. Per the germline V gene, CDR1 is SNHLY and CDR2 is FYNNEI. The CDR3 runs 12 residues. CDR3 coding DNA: TGTGCCAGCAGTGAATGGGGGCGCGAGCAGTACTTC. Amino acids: CASSEWGREQYF.

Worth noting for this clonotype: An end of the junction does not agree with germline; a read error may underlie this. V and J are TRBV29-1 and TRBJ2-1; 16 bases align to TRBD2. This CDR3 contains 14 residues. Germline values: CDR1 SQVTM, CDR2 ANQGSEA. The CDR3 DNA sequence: TGCAGCGTTGAGGGACTAGCGGGAGGGATTGAGGAGTTCTTC. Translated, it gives CSVEGLAGGIEEFF.

CDR3 sequence: CSARALGAGNTIYF. In nucleotides, the CDR3 is TGCAGTGCTAGAGCTCTGGGGGCTGGAAACACCATATATTTT. The chain uses TRBV20-1 and TRBJ1-3, with D possibly TRBD1 on 5 matching bases. The germline CDR1 and CDR2 sequences are DFQATT and SNEGSKA (reference sequence). V gave up 1 base and J gave up 2 bases, with 9 bases separating them. CDR3 length: 14 amino acids.

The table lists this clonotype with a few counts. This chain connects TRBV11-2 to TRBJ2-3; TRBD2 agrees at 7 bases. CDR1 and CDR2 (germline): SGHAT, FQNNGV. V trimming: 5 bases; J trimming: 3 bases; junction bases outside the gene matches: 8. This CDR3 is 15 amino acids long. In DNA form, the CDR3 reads TGTGCCAGCAGCCTAGGGGCGGGAGCTACAGATACGCAGTATTTT. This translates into CASSLGAGATDTQYF.

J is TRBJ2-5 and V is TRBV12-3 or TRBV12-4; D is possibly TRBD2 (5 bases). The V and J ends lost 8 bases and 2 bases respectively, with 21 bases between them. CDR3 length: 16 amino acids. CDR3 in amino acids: CASRPLGSASQETQYF. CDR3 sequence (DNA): TGTGCCAGCCGCCCCCTTGGGAGCGCTTCTCAAGAGACCCAGTACTTC.

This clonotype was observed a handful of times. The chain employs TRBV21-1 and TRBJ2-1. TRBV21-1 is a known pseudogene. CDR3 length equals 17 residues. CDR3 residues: CASSKESGPGLYNEQFF. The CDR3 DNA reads TGTGCCAGCAGCAAAGAGTCAGGTCCGGGGCTCTACAATGAGCAGTTCTTC.

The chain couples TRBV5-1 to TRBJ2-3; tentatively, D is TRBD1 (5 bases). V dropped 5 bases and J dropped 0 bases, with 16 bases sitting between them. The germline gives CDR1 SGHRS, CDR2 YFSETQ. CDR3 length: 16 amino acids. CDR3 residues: CASRAPGLVSTDTQYF. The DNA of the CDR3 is TGCGCCAGCAGAGCTCCAGGGCTTGTAAGCACAGATACGCAGTATTTT.

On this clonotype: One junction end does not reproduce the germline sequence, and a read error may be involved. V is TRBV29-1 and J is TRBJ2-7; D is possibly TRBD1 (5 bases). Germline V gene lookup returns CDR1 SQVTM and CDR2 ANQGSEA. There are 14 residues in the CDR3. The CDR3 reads CSVEDSGFGHEQYF. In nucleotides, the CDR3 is TGCAGCGTGGAAGATTCAGGGTTCGGCCACGAGCAGTACTTC.

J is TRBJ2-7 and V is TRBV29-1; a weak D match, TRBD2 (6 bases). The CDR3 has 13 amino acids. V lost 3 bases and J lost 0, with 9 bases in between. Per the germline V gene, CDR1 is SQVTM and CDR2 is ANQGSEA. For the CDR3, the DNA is TGCAGCGTTGAGGGGGGAAACTCCTACGAGCAGTACTTC. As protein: CSVEGGNSYEQYF.

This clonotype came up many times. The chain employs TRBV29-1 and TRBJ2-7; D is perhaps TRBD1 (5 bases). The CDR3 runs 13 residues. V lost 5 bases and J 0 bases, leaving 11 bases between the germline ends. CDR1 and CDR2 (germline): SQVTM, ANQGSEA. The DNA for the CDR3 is TGCAGCGTTTTTAGGCAGGGCTCCTACGAGCAGTACTTC. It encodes CSVFRQGSYEQYF.

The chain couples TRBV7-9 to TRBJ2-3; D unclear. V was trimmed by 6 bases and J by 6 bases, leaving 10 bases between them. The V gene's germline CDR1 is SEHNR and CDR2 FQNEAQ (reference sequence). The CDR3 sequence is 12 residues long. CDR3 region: CASRAHKDTQYF. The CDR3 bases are TGTGCCAGCAGGGCCCACAAGGATACGCAGTATTTT.

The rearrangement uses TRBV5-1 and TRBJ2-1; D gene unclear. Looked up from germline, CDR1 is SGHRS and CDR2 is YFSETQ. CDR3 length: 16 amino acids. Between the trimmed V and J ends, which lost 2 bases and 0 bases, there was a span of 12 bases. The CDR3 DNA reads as TGCGCCAGCAGCTTTTTTGAGCAGAGCTCCTACAATGAGCAGTTCTTC. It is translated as CASSFFEQSSYNEQFF. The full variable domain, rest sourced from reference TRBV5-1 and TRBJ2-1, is KAGVTQTPRYLIKTRGQQVTLSCSPISGHRSVSWYQQTPGQGLQFLFEYFSETQRNKGNFPGRFSGRQFSNSRSEMNVSTLELGDSALYLCASSFFEQSSYNEQFFGPGTRLTVL.

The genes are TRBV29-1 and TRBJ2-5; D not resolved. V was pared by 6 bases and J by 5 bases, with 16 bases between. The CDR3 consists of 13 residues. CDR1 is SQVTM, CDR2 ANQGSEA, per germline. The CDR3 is CSVLDRPKETQYF. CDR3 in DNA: TGCAGCGTCCTCGATCGACCTAAGGAGACCCAGTACTTC.